The 3 T cell receptor beta chains below come from one sample, sequenced in a study of T-cell memory formation after mild COVID-19. TCRdb reprocessed the 5' RACE reads with MiXCR, giving one entry per CDR3 protein. The sample lists fewer than 700,000 distinct CDR3 sequences, more than 15% occurring once. The sequenced sample consisted of PBMCs or a T cell subset sorted from them (not recorded which). The receptor set was obtained from an adult woman who had mild COVID-19 (a few samples of this study predate the infection). Cell type and time point are not known.

The chain has TRBV29-1 and TRBJ1-1; 7 positions match TRBD1. The V gene's germline CDR1 is SQVTM and CDR2 ANQGSEA. This CDR3 is built from 14 residues. The trim removed 0 bases at V and 1 base at J, leaving 2 bases unmatched. The CDR3 region has the DNA TGCAGCGTTGAAGATTGGACAGGGAACACTGAAGCTTTCTTT. It encodes CSVEDWTGNTEAFF.

CDR3 region: CASAHGARDGYTF. Written as DNA, the CDR3 is TGCGCCAGCGCCCACGGAGCCCGAGATGGCTACACCTTC. This chain links TRBV5-1 with TRBJ1-2; D gene ambiguous. The CDR3 length is 13 residues. V was trimmed by 7 bases and J by 6 bases, leaving 16 bases between them. Germline V lookup: CDR1 SGHRS, CDR2 YFSETQ.

This clonotype was picked up a small number of times. This chain uses TRBV7-9 with TRBJ1-2, with 7 bases fitting TRBD1. The germline V gene encodes CDR1 SEHNR and CDR2 FQNEAQ (reference sequence). The CDR3 runs to 13 residues. Trimming cost V 5 bases and J 4 bases; bases outside gene matches: 4. CDR3 nucleotide sequence: TGTGCCAGCAGCAGACAGGGCCCCTATGGCTACACCTTC. As protein: CASSRQGPYGYTF.